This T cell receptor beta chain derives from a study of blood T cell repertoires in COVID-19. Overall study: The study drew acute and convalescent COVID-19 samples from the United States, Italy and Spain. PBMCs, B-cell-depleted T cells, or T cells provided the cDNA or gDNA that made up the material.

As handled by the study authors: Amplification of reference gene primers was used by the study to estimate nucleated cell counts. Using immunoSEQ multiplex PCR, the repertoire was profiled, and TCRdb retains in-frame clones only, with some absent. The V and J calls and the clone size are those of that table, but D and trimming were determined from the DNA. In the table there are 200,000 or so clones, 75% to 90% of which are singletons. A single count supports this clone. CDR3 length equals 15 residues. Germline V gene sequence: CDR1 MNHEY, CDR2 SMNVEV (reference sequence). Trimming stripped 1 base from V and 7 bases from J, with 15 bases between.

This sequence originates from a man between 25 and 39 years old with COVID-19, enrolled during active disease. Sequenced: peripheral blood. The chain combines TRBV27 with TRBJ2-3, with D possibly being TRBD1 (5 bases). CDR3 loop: CASSLFSGRTNTQYF. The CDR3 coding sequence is TGTGCCAGCAGTTTATTCTCAGGGCGGACGAATACGCAGTATTTT.